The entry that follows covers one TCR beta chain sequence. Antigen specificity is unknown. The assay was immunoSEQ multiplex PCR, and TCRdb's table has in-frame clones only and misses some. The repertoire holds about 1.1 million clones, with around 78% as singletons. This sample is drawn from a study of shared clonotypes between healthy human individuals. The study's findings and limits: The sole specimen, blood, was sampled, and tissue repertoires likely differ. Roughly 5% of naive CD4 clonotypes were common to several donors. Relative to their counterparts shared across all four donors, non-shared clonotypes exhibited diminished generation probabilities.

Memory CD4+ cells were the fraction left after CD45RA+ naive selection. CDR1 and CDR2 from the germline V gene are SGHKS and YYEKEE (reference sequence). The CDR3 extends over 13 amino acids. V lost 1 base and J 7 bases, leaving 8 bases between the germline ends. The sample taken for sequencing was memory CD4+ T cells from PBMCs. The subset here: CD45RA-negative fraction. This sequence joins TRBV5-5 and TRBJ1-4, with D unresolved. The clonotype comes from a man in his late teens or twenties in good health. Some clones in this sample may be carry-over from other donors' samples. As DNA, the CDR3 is TGTGCCAGCAGCTTGCCGTCGATTGAAAAACTGTTTTTT. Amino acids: CASSLPSIEKLFF. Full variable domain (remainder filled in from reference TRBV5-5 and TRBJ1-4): DAGVTQSPTHLIKTRGQQVTLRCSPISGHKSVSWYQQVLGQGPQFIFQYYEKEERGRGNFPDRFSARQFPNYSSELNVNALLLGDSALYLCASSLPSIEKLFFGSGTQLSVL.